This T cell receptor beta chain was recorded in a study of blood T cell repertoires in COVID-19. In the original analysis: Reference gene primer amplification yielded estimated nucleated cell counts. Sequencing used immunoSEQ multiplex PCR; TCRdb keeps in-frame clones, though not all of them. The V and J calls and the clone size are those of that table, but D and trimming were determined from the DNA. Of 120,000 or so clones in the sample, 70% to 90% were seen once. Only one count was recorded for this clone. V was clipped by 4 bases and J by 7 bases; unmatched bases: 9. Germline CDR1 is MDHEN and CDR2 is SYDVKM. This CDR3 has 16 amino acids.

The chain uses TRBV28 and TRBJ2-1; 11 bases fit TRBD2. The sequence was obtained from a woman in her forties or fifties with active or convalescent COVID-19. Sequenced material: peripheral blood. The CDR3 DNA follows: TGTGCCAGCAGTTCTACGACTAGCGGGACCTTGAATGAGCAGTTCTTC. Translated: CASSSTTSGTLNEQFF.